This T cell receptor beta chain was captured by sequencing in a study of early T cells in non-severe SARS-CoV-2 infection. TCRdb called the 5' RACE reads again in MiXCR, with one record for every CDR3 protein. The table includes around 40,000 distinct CDR3 sequences, roughly a tenth detected once. The CDR3 spans 12 residues. V lost 5 bases to trimming and J lost 3 bases, with 8 bases between them. CDR1 and CDR2 from the germline V gene are SGHTA and FQGNSA. The V and J genes are TRBV7-2 and TRBJ2-7, with D possibly matching TRBD2 (5 bases). Material for sequencing was whole blood. This receptor was obtained from an adult who was a healthcare worker with PCR-confirmed SARS-CoV-2 infection or an uninfected control (not recorded which). The CDR3 is CASSRTHYEQYF. In nucleotides, the CDR3 is TGTGCCAGCAGCCGGACTCACTACGAGCAGTACTTC.